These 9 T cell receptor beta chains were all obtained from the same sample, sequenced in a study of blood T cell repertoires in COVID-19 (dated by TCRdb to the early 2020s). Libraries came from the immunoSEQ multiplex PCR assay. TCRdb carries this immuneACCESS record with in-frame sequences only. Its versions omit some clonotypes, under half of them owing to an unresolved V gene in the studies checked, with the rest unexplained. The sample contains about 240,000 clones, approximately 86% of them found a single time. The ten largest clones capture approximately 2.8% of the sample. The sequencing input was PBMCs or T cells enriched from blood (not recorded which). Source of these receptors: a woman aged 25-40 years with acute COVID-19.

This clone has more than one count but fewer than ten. This CDR3 is CASSYKGVSSSYNSPLHF. Written as DNA, the CDR3 is TGTGCCAGCAGCTATAAGGGGGTTAGTAGCTCCTATAATTCACCCCTCCACTTT. This chain links TRBV13 with TRBJ1-6; tentatively, D is TRBD1 (6 bases). There are 18 residues in the CDR3. Trimming removed 4 bases from V and 0 bases from J, with 16 bases in between. Germline values: CDR1 PRHDT, CDR2 FYEKMQ (reference sequence).

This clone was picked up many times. CDR3 bases: TGTGCCAGTAGTTCCGGACAGGCACACCACGAGCAGTACTTC. This sequence encodes CASSSGQAHHEQYF. The chain has TRBV19 and TRBJ2-7, with 7 bases aligning to TRBD1. V trimming: 5 bases; J trimming: 5 bases; junction bases outside the gene matches: 9. Germline V gene sequence: CDR1 LNHDA, CDR2 SQIVND (reference sequence). This CDR3 contains 14 residues.

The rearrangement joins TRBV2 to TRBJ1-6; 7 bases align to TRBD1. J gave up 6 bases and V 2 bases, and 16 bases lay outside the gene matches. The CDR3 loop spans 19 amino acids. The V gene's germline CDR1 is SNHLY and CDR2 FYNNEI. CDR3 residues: CASSESRQGVDYFNSPLHF. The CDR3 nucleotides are TGTGCCAGCAGTGAATCCAGACAGGGTGTCGACTATTTTAATTCACCCCTCCACTTT.

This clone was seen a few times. The CDR3 protein is CASSQMTLGANTEAFF. CDR3 bases: TGTGCCAGCAGTCAAATGACGCTGGGGGCTAACACTGAAGCTTTCTTT. The rearrangement joins TRBV27 to TRBJ1-1; D may be TRBD1 (6 bases). V lost 5 bases and J lost 2, with 18 bases in between. This CDR3 is 16 amino acids long. Germline V gene data show CDR1 as MNHEY and CDR2 as SMNVEV (reference sequence).

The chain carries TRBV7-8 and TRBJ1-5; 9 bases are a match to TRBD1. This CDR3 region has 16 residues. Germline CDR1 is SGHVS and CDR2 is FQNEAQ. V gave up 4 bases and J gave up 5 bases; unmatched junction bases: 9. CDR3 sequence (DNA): TGTGCCAGCAGCTCCTCAGGGGGACAGGGATATCAGCCCCAGCATTTT. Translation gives CASSSSGGQGYQPQHF.

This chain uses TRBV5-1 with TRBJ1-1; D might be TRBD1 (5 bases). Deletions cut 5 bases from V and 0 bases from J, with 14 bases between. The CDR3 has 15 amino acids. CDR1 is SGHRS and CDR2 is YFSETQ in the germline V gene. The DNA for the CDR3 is TGCGCCAGCAGACTATCAGGGCAAATGAACACTGAAGCTTTCTTT. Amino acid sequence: CASRLSGQMNTEAFF.

CDR3 DNA sequence: TGTGCCAGCAGCGTAGCAGGAGGGACTAGCGGGGGGTACACAGATACGCAGTATTTT. It is translated as CASSVAGGTSGGYTDTQYF. This chain connects TRBV9 to TRBJ2-3; 15 bases map to TRBD2. Looked up from germline, CDR1 is SGDLS and CDR2 is YYNGEE. The trim removed 0 bases at V and 2 bases at J, leaving 7 bases unmatched. CDR3 size: 19 residues.

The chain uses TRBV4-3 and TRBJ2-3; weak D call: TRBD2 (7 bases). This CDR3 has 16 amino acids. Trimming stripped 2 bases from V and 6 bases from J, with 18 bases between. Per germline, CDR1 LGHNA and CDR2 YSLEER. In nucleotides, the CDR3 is TGCGCCAGCAGCCAATGGGGAGGGGGGAGCGAGGATACGCAGTATTTT. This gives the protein CASSQWGGGSEDTQYF.

CDR3 residues: CASSLDGGYRTDTQYF. Here the CDR3 DNA reads TGTGCCAGCAGCTTAGACGGGGGGTACCGCACAGATACGCAGTATTTT. The chain recombines TRBV7-8 with TRBJ2-3; 7 nucleotides line up with TRBD2. V lost 1 base, J lost 1 base, and 5 bases stayed unmatched. This CDR3 region has 16 residues. Germline V lookup: CDR1 SGHVS, CDR2 FQNEAQ.